This is a list of T cell receptor beta chains from one sample in a study of blood T cell repertoires in COVID-19. The method was immunoSEQ multiplex PCR; TCRdb's version includes in-frame clones alone and lacks a portion of them. In the table there are about 120,000 clones, 85% to 90% of which are singletons. Sequenced material: peripheral blood. These receptors all stem from a man of 80 years or more with acute or convalescent COVID-19. Each CDR3 is given with its conserved first and last residue. The D gene is left open where the match is weak. The size field is filled for only some rows; it gives once, few, many or a size class.

TRBJ2-1 TRBV7-8 TRBD2 - CASSRPGLAGGPDEQFF TGTGCCAGCAGCCGTCCGGGACTAGCGGGGGGGCCTGATGAGCAGTTCTTC
TRBJ2-7 TRBV6-5 TRBD1 - CAVSGTGVYEQYF TGTGCCGTGTCCGGGACAGGGGTCTACGAGCAGTACTTC
TRBJ1-6 TRBV19 - - CASSASSSNSPLHF TGTGCCAGTAGTGCCAGTAGCTCTAATTCACCCCTCCACTTT
TRBJ1-1 TRBV10-3 - - CAISQTNTEAFF TGTGCCATCAGCCAGACTAACACTGAAGCTTTCTTT
TRBJ1-2 TRBV18 TRBD1 - CASSPFGQGYTF TGTGCCAGCTCACCATTCGGACAGGGGTACACCTTC
TRBJ1-5 TRBV12-3/TRBV12-4 - once CASTRDNQPQHF TGTGCCAGCACCCGGGACAATCAGCCCCAGCATTTT
TRBJ2-1 TRBV6-1 TRBD2 - CASSEGTSGNNEQFF TGTGCCAGCAGTGAAGGGACTAGCGGAAACAATGAGCAGTTCTTC
TRBJ1-2 TRBV20-1 - - CSASPAGGYTF TGCAGTGCTAGTCCCGCAGGGGGCTACACCTTC
TRBJ2-7 TRBV7-9 TRBD1 once CASSRTLGGFVHEQYF TGTGCCAGCAGCCGTACACTAGGGGGCTTCGTCCACGAGCAGTACTTC
TRBJ2-3 TRBV5-4 TRBD2 - CASSHSTPGLAGNTQYF TGTGCCAGCAGCCACAGCACCCCGGGACTAGCGGGGAATACGCAGTATTTT
TRBJ1-5 TRBV7-9 TRBD1 few CASSSPTGGQPQHF TGTGCCAGCAGCTCTCCGACAGGGGGACAGCCCCAGCATTTT
TRBJ1-1 TRBV3-1/TRBV3-2 - - CASSRSWGDTEAFF TGTGCCAGCAGCCGGTCGTGGGGGGACACTGAAGCTTTCTTT
TRBJ1-2 TRBV6-5 TRBD1 - CASRGTGDRRGYTF TGTGCCAGCAGGGGGACAGGGGATCGGCGTGGCTACACCTTC
TRBJ2-7 TRBV23-1 TRBD2 few CAGRQKWWREGPSYEQYF TGCGCCGGCCGGCAAAAATGGTGGCGGGAGGGCCCATCCTACGAGCAGTACTTC
TRBJ2-6 TRBV28 - - CATIRASGANVLTF TGTGCCACTATCAGGGCATCTGGGGCCAACGTCCTGACTTTC
TRBJ1-1 TRBV6-1 - - CASSEWGRARNMNTEAFF TGTGCCAGCAGTGAATGGGGCAGGGCGAGGAATATGAACACTGAAGCTTTCTTT
TRBJ1-5 TRBV7-9 - - CASSLEEWQPQHF TGTGCCAGCAGCTTAGAGGAGTGGCAGCCCCAGCATTTT
TRBJ1-4 TRBV7-9 TRBD1 - CASSYPGTGGEKLFF TGTGCCAGCAGTTACCCCGGGACAGGGGGTGAAAAACTGTTTTTT
TRBJ2-5 TRBV6-2/TRBV6-3 TRBD2 - CASGRGDQYF TGTGCCAGCGGCCGGGGGGACCAGTACTTC
TRBJ1-2 TRBV2 TRBD1 - CARWDRGRSHYGYTF TGTGCCAGATGGGACAGGGGCCGATCCCACTATGGCTACACCTTC
TRBJ2-7 TRBV10-1 - - CASSSGTESSYEQYF TGCGCCAGCAGCTCAGGCACGGAAAGCTCCTACGAGCAGTACTTC
TRBJ1-5 TRBV28 - - CASSFRGAQQPQHF TGTGCCAGCAGTTTTCGAGGCGCGCAGCAGCCCCAGCATTTT
TRBJ1-1 TRBV5-6 - - CASSLSYGHYTEAFF TGTGCCAGCAGCTTATCGTATGGACACTACACTGAAGCTTTCTTT
TRBJ1-5 TRBV2 TRBD1 once CASSVGTGKGQPQHF TGTGCCAGCAGTGTAGGGACAGGGAAGGGTCAGCCCCAGCATTTT
TRBJ1-6 TRBV11-2 TRBD1 - CASSLQGQGLARRNSPLHF TGTGCCAGCAGCTTACAGGGACAGGGATTAGCGAGGAGGAATTCACCCCTCCACTTT
TRBJ1-1 TRBV11-1 TRBD1 - CASSSRQGARNTEAFF TGTGCCAGCAGTTCAAGACAGGGGGCCAGGAACACTGAAGCTTTCTTT
TRBJ2-2 TRBV28 - - CASNSGGIGTGELFF TGTGCCAGCAATTCAGGGGGGATAGGCACCGGGGAGCTGTTTTTT
TRBJ1-1 TRBV21-1 - - CASSKGNRGDTEAFF TGTGCCAGCAGCAAAGGTAACAGGGGTGACACTGAAGCTTTCTTT
TRBJ1-4 TRBV10-3 TRBD1 - CAISESTSPRGLPYEKLFF TGTGCCATCAGTGAGTCGACTTCCCCGAGGGGGCTTCCCTATGAAAAACTGTTTTTT
TRBJ1-2 TRBV21-1 - - CASSKNGGGSYGYTF TGTGCCAGCAGCAAAAACGGGGGAGGGTCCTATGGCTACACCTTC
TRBJ2-7 TRBV9 TRBD1 - CASSPSPGGAEQYF TGTGCCAGCAGCCCGAGTCCAGGGGGCGCGGAGCAGTACTTC
TRBJ2-2 TRBV6-6 TRBD1 - CASSYGTGAGELFF TGTGCCAGCAGTTATGGGACAGGGGCCGGGGAGCTGTTTTTT
TRBJ1-2 TRBV6-5 - few CASRSDSALTF TGTGCCAGCAGATCCGACAGCGCCCTGACCTTC
TRBJ2-1 TRBV7-9 TRBD2 - CASSPLAGGPNEQFF TGTGCCAGCAGCCCCCTAGCGGGGGGGCCCAATGAGCAGTTCTTC
TRBJ2-2 TRBV11-2 - - CASNWGTSANTGELFF TGTGCCTCAAACTGGGGCACTTCGGCGAACACCGGGGAGCTGTTTTTT
TRBJ1-6 TRBV5-4 TRBD1 - CASSSWDRVNSPLHF TGTGCCAGCAGCTCCTGGGACAGGGTTAATTCACCCCTCCACTTT
TRBJ2-3 TRBV6-2/TRBV6-3 TRBD1 once CASSYRTGPRRDTQYF TGTGCCAGCAGTTACCGGACAGGGCCTAGGAGAGATACGCAGTATTTT
TRBJ1-1 TRBV9 - - CASSVSEGSQNTEAFF TGTGCCAGCAGCGTTAGTGAGGGTAGTCAGAACACTGAAGCTTTCTTT
TRBJ1-2 TRBV4-1 - - CASSHEGNYGYTF TGCGCCAGCAGCCACGAGGGTAACTATGGCTACACCTTC
TRBJ1-2 TRBV20-1 TRBD1 - CSASLPAGTGELGGYTF TGCAGTGCTAGTTTACCTGCCGGGACAGGGGAATTGGGTGGCTACACCTTC
TRBJ2-5 TRBV2 - - CASSGGLQYF TGTGCCAGCAGTGGAGGGCTACAGTACTTC
TRBJ1-1 TRBV5-5 - once CASSLSTVMNTEAFF TGTGCCAGCAGCTTATCGACAGTTATGAACACTGAAGCTTTCTTT
TRBJ2-1 TRBV6-1 - - CASSELTKQFF TGTGCCAGCAGTGAATTGACTAAGCAGTTCTTC
TRBJ1-5 TRBV15 TRBD1 - CATSRGTGANNQPQHF TGTGCCACCAGCAGAGGGACAGGGGCCAACAATCAGCCCCAGCATTTT
TRBJ1-2 TRBV18 - few CASSPRAGARKDGYTF TGTGCCAGCTCACCCAGGGCGGGGGCTCGAAAGGATGGCTACACCTTC
TRBJ2-7 TRBV11-2 - - CASTLGGRGEPYEQYF TGTGCCAGCACCCTAGGGGGGAGGGGAGAGCCGTACGAGCAGTACTTC
TRBJ2-1 TRBV6-5 TRBD1 - CASSQDRGAYNEQFF TGTGCCAGCAGCCAGGACAGGGGAGCATACAATGAGCAGTTCTTC
TRBJ2-1 TRBV5-1 TRBD1 - CASSSNPGQGYNEQFF TGCGCCAGCAGCTCCAACCCGGGACAGGGGTACAATGAGCAGTTCTTC
TRBJ1-6 TRBV9 - once CASSVDQYNSPLHF TGTGCCAGCAGCGTAGATCAGTATAATTCACCCCTCCACTTT
TRBJ2-5 TRBV7-2 TRBD2 - CASSLGLAGAGETQYF TGTGCCAGCAGCTTAGGGCTAGCGGGAGCGGGGGAGACCCAGTACTTC
TRBJ1-2 TRBV10-3 - - CAISESLREGGYTF TGTGCCATCAGTGAGTCATTGAGGGAAGGTGGCTACACCTTC
TRBJ1-6 TRBV4-1 TRBD1 - CASSQDRGRNSPLHF TGCGCCAGCAGCCAGGACAGGGGCAGGAATTCACCCCTCCACTTT
TRBJ1-1 TRBV6-4 - - CASSDRPGVMNTEAFF TGTGCCAGCAGTGACCGCCCGGGGGTAATGAACACTGAAGCTTTCTTT
TRBJ2-3 TRBV9 - - CASSVDAVPPPMEQYF TGTGCCAGCAGCGTAGACGCGGTTCCACCCCCGATGGAGCAGTATTTT
TRBJ2-1 TRBV15 - - CATTIDRGAVNEQFF TGTGCCACCACCATAGATCGGGGGGCGGTCAATGAGCAGTTCTTC
TRBJ2-7 TRBV5-1 - - CASTRGGAYEQYF TGCGCCAGCACCCGAGGGGGAGCCTACGAGCAGTACTTC
TRBJ2-7 TRBV7-8 - - CASSRDSRYEQYF TGTGCCAGCAGCCGGGACTCGAGATACGAGCAGTACTTC
TRBJ1-2 TRBV4-3 - - CASSQDTSTGRGYTF TGCGCCAGCAGCCAAGATACCTCCACCGGGAGGGGCTACACCTTC
TRBJ2-7 TRBV13 - - CASSLEGESSYEQYF TGTGCCAGCAGCTTAGAGGGGGAAAGCTCCTACGAGCAGTACTTC